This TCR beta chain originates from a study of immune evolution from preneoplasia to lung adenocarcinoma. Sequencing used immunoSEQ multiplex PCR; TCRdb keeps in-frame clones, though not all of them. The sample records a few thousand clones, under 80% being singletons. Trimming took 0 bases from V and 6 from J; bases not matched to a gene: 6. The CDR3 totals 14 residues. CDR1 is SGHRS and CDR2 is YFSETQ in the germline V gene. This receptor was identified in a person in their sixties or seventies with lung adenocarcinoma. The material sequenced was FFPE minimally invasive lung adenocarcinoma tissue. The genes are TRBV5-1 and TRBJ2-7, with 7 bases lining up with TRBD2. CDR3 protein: CASSLVAGAGEQYF. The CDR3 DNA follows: TGCGCCAGCAGCTTGGTTGCGGGAGCTGGCGAGCAGTACTTC.